This TCR beta chain appears in the sequencing data of a study of shared clonotypes between healthy human individuals. Measured with immunoSEQ multiplex PCR; TCRdb has only the in-frame clones, and not every one. The data contain approximately 740,000 clones, approximately 79% of them singletons. Caucasian adults living in Nashville, Tennessee, provided all samples. The sample holds a few counts of this clone. This CDR3 is built from 13 residues. V lost 0 bases and J lost 4, with 8 bases in between. CDR1 and CDR2 (germline): SGHNT, YYREEE (reference sequence). The sequencing input was memory CD4+ T cells sorted from blood. The sample's subset: CD45RA-negative fraction. The clonotype comes from a woman aged 25 to 45 in good health. The chain couples TRBV5-4 to TRBJ2-7, with D perhaps TRBD1 (6 bases). In DNA form, the CDR3 reads TGTGCCAGCAGCTTGGAGGACAGATACGAGCAGTACTTC. Translation gives CASSLEDRYEQYF.